This is a list of T cell receptor beta chains from one sample in a study of T-cell reconstitution after alpha-beta-depleted transplantation in children. TCRdb redid the calling of the PCR reads with MiXCR, one entry per CDR3 protein. Among about 110,000 distinct CDR3 sequences, about a tenth were seen once, and the ten largest hold nearly 35%. Sequenced here: PBMCs, sampled before TCRalphabeta/CD19-depleted stem cell transplant. These receptors all come from a boy aged 2 to 10 with acute lymphoblastic leukemia, due to receive a stem cell transplant. Both conserved end residues are part of each CDR3. Each record gives: J gene, D gene, V gene, clone size, CDR3 DNA, CDR3 protein. A D gene is named only where the DNA matches it firmly. Size tells how often a clone was seen (once, few, many) or the class of an expanded clone, and some rows leave it out.

TRBJ2-5 TRBD2 TRBV12-3/TRBV12-4 many TGTGCCAGCAGGTCGACTAGCGGGAGATGGGAGACCCAGTACTTC CASRSTSGRWETQYF
TRBJ2-7 TRBD1 TRBV28 . TGTGCCAGCAGTCCCGGGACAGGGGGCGCGGAGGAGCAGTACTTC CASSPGTGGAEEQYF
TRBJ1-2 . TRBV5-5 many TGTGCCAGCAGCTTCCGGGACATCGAGAGTTATGGCTACACCTTC CASSFRDIESYGYTF
TRBJ2-7 . TRBV7-9 medium-sized TGTGCCAGCACCAGCTCCTACGAGCAGTACTTC CASTSSYEQYF
TRBJ2-7 TRBD2 TRBV3-1 few TGTGCCAGCAGCCGAGCGGGAGAGGGTTACGAGCAGTACTTC CASSRAGEGYEQYF
TRBJ1-4 . TRBV9 many TGTGCCAGCAGCGTCGCAGCAGGGAATGAAAAACTGTTTTTT CASSVAAGNEKLFF
TRBJ1-5 . TRBV25-1 . TGTGCCAGCAGTGATTCAGCCGTGACGAAGAAAAGTCAGCCCCAGCATTTT CASSDSAVTKKSQPQHF
TRBJ2-5 TRBD1 TRBV18 many TGTGCCAGCTCACCATCTATGGCTACAGGGGGTCGAGAGACCCAGTACTTC CASSPSMATGGRETQYF
TRBJ1-6 . TRBV30 . TGTGCCTGGAGTGGGGGGAAGGCCTATAATTCACCCCTCCACTTT CAWSGGKAYNSPLHF
TRBJ2-3 TRBD1 TRBV5-5 many TGTGCCAGCAGCTTGCGACGTCGGACAGGGCTTTACACAGATACGCAGTATTTT CASSLRRRTGLYTDTQYF
TRBJ2-1 TRBD1 TRBV7-8 . TGTGCCAGCAGCTTATGGGACAGGATGCGTGAGCAGTTCTTC CASSLWDRMREQFF
TRBJ2-2 . TRBV6-5 many TGTGCCAGCAGTTACTCGATATCCGGGAGTTACACCGGGGAGCTGTTTTTT CASSYSISGSYTGELFF
TRBJ1-1 TRBD1 TRBV28 . TGTGCCAGCAGTTTATGGGGGACAGGGTCGATGGTTGAAGCTTTCTTT CASSLWGTGSMVEAFF
TRBJ2-1 TRBD2 TRBV7-9 many TGTGCCAGCACCCCAGGGGGACTAGCGGGAGAGAATGAGCAGTTCTTC CASTPGGLAGENEQFF
TRBJ2-7 . TRBV5-5 . TGTGCCAGCAGCTTGGACAGAGCTTTTTTCTACGAGCAGTACTTC CASSLDRAFFYEQYF